The clone carrying this TCR beta chain was seen ten or more times. Trimming took off 8 bases at V and 4 bases at J, with 12 bases between the two ends. The CDR3 totals 12 residues. Germline values: CDR1 SNHLY, CDR2 FYNNEI. TCR beta CDR3 regions were amplified from RNA transcripts. The HTBI primer set drove a first-round RT-PCR of the TCR CDR3. TCRdb processed the multiplex PCR reads anew with MiXCR; each CDR3 protein has one entry. The repertoire holds 250,000 to 300,000 distinct CDR3 sequences, with roughly 19% as singletons. This specimen comes from a study of T cells in Graves' hyperthyroidism and ophthalmopathy.

The TCR was taken from a man aged 45-65 years with Graves' ophthalmopathy. The chain carries TRBV2 and TRBJ2-7; D possibly corresponds to TRBD1 (7 bases). The sequenced material came from blood. CDR3 nucleotides: TGTGCCAGCCGGCGGGACAGTTACGAGCAGTACTTC. Its translation: CASRRDSYEQYF.